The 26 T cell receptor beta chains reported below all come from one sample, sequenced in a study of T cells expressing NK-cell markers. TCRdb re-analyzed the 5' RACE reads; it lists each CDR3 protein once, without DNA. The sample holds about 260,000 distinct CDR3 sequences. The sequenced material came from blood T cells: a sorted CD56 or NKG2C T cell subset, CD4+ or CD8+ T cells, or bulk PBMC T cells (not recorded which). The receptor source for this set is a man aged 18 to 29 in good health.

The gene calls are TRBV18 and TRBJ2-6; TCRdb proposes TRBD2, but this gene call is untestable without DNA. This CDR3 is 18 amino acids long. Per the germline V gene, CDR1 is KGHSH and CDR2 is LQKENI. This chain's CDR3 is CASSPPMGRDSGANVLTF.

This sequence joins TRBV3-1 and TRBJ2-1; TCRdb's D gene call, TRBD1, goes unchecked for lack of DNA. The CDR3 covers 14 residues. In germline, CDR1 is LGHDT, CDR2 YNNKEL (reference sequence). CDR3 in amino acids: CASSQGGVNNEQFF.

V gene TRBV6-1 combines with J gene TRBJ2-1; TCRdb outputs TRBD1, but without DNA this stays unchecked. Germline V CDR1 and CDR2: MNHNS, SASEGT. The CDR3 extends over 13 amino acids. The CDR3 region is CASSGDPLFEQFF.

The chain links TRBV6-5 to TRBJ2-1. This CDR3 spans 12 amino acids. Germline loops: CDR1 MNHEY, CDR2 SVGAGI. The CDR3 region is CASRTQVDEQFF.

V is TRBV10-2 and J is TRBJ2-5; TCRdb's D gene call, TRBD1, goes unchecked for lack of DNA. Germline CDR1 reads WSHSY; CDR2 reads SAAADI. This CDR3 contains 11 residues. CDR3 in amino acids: CASSDPGTQYF.

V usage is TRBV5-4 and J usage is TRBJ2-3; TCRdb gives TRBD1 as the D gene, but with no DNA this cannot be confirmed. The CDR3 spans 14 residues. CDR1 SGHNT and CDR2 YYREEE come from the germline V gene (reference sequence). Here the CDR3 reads CASSLETGADTQYF.

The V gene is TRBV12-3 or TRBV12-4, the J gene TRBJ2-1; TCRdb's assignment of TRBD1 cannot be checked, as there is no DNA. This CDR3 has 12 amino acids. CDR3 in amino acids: CASSPPLGQQFF.

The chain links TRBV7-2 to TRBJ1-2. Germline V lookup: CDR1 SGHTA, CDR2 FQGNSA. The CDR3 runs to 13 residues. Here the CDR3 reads CASSSIVNYGYTF.

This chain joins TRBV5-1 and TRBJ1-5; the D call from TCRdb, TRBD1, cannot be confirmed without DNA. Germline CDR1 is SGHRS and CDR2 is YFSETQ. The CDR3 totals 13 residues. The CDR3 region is CASRDRVDQPQHF.

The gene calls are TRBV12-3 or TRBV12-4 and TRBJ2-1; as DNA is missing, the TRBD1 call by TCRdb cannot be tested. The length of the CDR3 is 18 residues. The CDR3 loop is CASSPRLRGVPGRNEQFF.

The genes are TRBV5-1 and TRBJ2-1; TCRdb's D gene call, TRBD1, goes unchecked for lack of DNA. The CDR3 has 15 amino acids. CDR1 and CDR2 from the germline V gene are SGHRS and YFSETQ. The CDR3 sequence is CASSTGASGTGEQFF.

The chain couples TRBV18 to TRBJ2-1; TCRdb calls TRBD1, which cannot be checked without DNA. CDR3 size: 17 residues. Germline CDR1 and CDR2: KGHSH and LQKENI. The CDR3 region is CASSQRGSLRGDNEQFF.

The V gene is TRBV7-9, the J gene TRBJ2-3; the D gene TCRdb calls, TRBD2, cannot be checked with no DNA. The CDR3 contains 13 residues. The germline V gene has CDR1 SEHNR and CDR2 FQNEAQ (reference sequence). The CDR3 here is CASSLMGADTQYF.

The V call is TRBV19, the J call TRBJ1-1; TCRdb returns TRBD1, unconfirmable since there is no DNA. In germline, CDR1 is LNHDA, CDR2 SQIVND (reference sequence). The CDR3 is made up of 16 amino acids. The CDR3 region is CASSMLYGTENTEAFF. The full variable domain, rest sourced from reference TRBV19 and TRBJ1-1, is DGGITQSPKYLFRKEGQNVTLSCEQNLNHDAMYWYRQDPGQGLRLIYYSQIVNDFQKGDIAEGYSVSREKKESFPLTVTSAQKNPTAFYLCASSMLYGTENTEAFFGQGTRLTVV.

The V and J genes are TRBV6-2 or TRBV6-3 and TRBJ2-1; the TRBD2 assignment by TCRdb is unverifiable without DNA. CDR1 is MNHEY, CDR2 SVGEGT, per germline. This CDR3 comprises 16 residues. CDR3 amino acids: CASSLFGTSFIHEQFF.

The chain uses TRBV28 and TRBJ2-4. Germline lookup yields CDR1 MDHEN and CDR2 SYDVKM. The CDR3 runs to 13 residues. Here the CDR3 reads CASSRVSKNIQYF. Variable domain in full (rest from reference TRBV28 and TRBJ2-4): DVKVTQSSRYLVKRTGEKVFLECVQDMDHENMFWYRQDPGLGLRLIYFSYDVKMKEKGDIPEGYSVSREKKERFSLILESASTNQTSMYLCASSRVSKNIQYFGAGTRLSVL.

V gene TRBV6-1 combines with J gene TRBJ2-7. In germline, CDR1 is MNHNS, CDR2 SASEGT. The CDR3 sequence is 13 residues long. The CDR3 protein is CASRELGINLQYF.

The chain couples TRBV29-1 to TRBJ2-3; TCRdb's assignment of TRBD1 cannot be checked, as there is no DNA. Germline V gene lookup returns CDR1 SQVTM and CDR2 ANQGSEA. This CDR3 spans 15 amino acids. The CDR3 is CSHRPGTERTDTQYF.

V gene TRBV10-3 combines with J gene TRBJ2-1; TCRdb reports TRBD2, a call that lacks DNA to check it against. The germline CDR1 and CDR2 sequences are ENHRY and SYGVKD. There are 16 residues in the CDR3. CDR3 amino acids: CAISELAGANYNEQFF.

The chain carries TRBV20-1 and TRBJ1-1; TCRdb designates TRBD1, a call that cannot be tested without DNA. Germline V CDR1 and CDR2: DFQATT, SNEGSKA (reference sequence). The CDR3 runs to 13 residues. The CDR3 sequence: CSARRTGGTEAFF.

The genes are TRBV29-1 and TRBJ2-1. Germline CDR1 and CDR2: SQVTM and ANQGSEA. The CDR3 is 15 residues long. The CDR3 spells CSVEDAASAYNEQFF.

CDR3 sequence: CASSQDEGGTEAFF. V usage is TRBV4-3 and J usage is TRBJ1-1. From germline, CDR1 is LGHNA and CDR2 YSLEER. The CDR3 has 14 residues.

CDR3 sequence: CASSLFAGGLTGELFF. The chain carries TRBV7-6 and TRBJ2-2; TCRdb indicates TRBD1, and absent DNA this call remains unverified. Per germline, CDR1 SGHVS and CDR2 FNYEAQ. CDR3 length equals 16 residues.

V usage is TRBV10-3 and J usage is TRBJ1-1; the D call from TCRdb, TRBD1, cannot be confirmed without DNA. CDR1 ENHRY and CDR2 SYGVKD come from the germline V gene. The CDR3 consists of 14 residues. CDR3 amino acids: CAIKFAGRDTEAFF.

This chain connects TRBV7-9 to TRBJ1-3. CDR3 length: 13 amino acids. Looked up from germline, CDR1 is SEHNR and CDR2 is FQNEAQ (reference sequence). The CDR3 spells CASSVKSGNTIYF.

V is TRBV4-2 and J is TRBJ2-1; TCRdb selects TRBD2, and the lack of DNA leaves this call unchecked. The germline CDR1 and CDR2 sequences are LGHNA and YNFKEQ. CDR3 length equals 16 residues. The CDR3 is CASSQEASGQYNEQFF.